This T cell receptor (beta chain) was identified in a study of T cells in Graves' hyperthyroidism and ophthalmopathy. Study observations and caveats: Stable hyperthyroidism was separated from ophthalmopathy by a model based on 13 V-J features.

Trimming took 2 bases from V and 5 from J; bases not matched to a gene: 13. The CDR3 length is 18 residues. Per the germline V gene, CDR1 is SGHVS and CDR2 is FNYEAQ. In patients aged 18 to 65, hyperthyroidism was newly diagnosed, with duration under 2 months. Uncontrolled infection, other autoimmune disease, pregnancy and lactation each barred patients from inclusion. PBMCs were collected from an approximately 9.5 ml volume of fresh peripheral blood. It was RNA transcripts that yielded the amplified TCR beta CDR3 regions. A first-round RT-PCR of the TCR CDR3 used the HTBI primer set. TCRdb called the multiplex PCR reads again in MiXCR, with one record for every CDR3 protein. The sample comprises around 720,000 distinct CDR3 sequences, 35% of which are singletons, and less than 40% rests with the top ten. The table lists this clonotype with many counts. The antigen is undetermined.

The source of this sequence is a woman in her thirties or forties with Graves' hyperthyroidism. Sequenced sample: blood. The chain couples TRBV7-6 to TRBJ1-1; 11 nucleotides align to TRBD1. This CDR3 reads CASSLKLRTGGTGTEAFF. CDR3 DNA: TGTGCCAGCAGCTTAAAGTTAAGGACAGGGGGCACAGGGACTGAAGCTTTCTTT.